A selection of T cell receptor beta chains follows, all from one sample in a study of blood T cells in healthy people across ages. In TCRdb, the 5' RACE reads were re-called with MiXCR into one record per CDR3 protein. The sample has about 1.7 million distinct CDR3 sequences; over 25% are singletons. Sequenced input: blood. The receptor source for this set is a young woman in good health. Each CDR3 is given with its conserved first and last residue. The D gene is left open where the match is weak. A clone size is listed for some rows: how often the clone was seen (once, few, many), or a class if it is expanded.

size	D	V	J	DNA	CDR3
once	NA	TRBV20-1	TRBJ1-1	TGCAGTGCTAGAGGGGCTGACAGCGCCGGGCTGAACACTGAAGCTTTCTTT	CSARGADSAGLNTEAFF
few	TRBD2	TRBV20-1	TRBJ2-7	TGCAGTGCTAGAGAGGCGGGACTAACCTACGAGCAGTACTTC	CSAREAGLTYEQYF
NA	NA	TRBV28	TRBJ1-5	TGTGCCAGTAACACGGCGGCTATCGGCAATCAGCCCCAGCATTTT	CASNTAAIGNQPQHF
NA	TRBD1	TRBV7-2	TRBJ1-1	TGTGCCAGCAGCTTAGGGTACAGGGGTACTGAAGCTTTCTTT	CASSLGYRGTEAFF
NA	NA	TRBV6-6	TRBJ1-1	TGTGCCAGCACCGGGTGGGCTGGCACTGAAGCTTTCTTT	CASTGWAGTEAFF
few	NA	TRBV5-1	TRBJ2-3	TGCGCCAGCAGCCAGGGGGTAGCGGGGACCACAGATACGCAGTATTTT	CASSQGVAGTTDTQYF
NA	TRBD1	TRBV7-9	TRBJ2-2	TGCGCCAGCAGCCTTCCGACAGGGATCGACACCAGGGAGCTGTTTTTT	CASSLPTGIDTRELFF
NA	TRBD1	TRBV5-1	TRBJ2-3	TGCGCCAGCAGCTTTGGACAGGGAGATACGCAGTATTTT	CASSFGQGDTQYF
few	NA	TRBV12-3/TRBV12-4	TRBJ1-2	TGTGCCAACCTACGGTTGGACTATGGCTACACCTTC	CANLRLDYGYTF
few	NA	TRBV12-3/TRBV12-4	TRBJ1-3	TGTGCCAGCAGTTCGGACAGCGCTGGAAACACCATATATTTT	CASSSDSAGNTIYF
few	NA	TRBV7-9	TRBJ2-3	TGTGCCAGCAGCTTAACCACCTACACCGGGACAACAGATACGCAGTATTTT	CASSLTTYTGTTDTQYF
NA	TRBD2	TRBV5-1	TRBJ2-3	TGCGCCAGCAGCTGGACTAGCGGTATCACAGATACGCAGTATTTT	CASSWTSGITDTQYF
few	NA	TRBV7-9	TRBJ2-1	TGTGCCAGCAGCTTAGGGGAGGAGGACCCCGGTTTTGATGAGCAGTTCTTC	CASSLGEEDPGFDEQFF
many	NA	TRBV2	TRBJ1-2	TGTGCCAGCAGATGGGACGGCTCCTATGGCTACACCTTC	CASRWDGSYGYTF
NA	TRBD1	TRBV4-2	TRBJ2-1	TGTGCCAGCAGCCCCGAGGGACAGACCTACAATGAGCAGTTCTTC	CASSPEGQTYNEQFF
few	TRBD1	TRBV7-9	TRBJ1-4	TGTGCCAGCAGCCAAGCCGGGACAGAAAATGAAAAACTGTTTTTT	CASSQAGTENEKLFF